The 9 T cell receptor beta chains below come from one sample, sequenced in a study of blood T cell repertoires in COVID-19. The data were produced by immunoSEQ multiplex PCR, yet TCRdb's version contains in-frame clones alone and is incomplete. The sample contains about 210,000 clones, 80% to 90% of which appear only once. Input material: peripheral blood. These receptors were taken from a woman older than 75 with COVID-19, enrolled during active disease.

The rearrangement joins TRBV4-1 to TRBJ1-4, with 7 bases that match TRBD1. The CDR3 totals 16 residues. J lost 5 bases, V lost 4 bases, and 10 bases had no gene match. The germline V gene encodes CDR1 MGHRA and CDR2 YSYEKL. CDR3 amino acids: CASSPQPGQPNEKLFF. CDR3 nucleotide sequence: TGCGCCAGCAGCCCGCAACCGGGACAGCCAAATGAAAAACTGTTTTTT.

The J gene is TRBJ1-6, the V gene TRBV11-2, with no clear D. CDR1 and CDR2 (germline): SGHAT, FQNNGV. V lost 4 bases and J 8 bases, leaving 12 bases between the germline ends. The CDR3 is 14 residues long. DNA for the CDR3: TGTGCCAGCAGCTCGGGATTTGGGGATTCACCCCTCCACTTT. As protein: CASSSGFGDSPLHF.

This sequence joins TRBV12-3 or TRBV12-4 and TRBJ2-5; D ambiguous. Trimming removed 2 bases from V and 5 bases from J, with 3 bases in between. CDR3 size: 11 residues. CDR3 sequence (DNA): TGTGCCAGCAGTTTATCGGAGACCCAGTACTTC. It encodes CASSLSETQYF.

J is TRBJ1-1 and V is TRBV3-1 (or the pseudogene TRBV3-2); tentatively, D is TRBD1 (5 bases). The germline gives CDR1 LGHDT, CDR2 YNNKEL (reference sequence). CDR3 length equals 13 residues. The V end lost 4 bases, the J end lost 7 bases, and 13 bases lay between the germline ends. CDR3 amino acids: CASSRGQNYEAFF. The CDR3 DNA sequence: TGTGCCAGCAGCCGAGGACAAAACTATGAAGCTTTCTTT.

The chain is built from TRBV25-1 and TRBJ1-1; the D gene is possibly TRBD1 (5 bases). Trimming pared 9 bases from V and 1 base from J, leaving 12 bases between. This CDR3 comprises 13 residues. From germline, CDR1 is MGHDK and CDR2 SYGVNS. The CDR3 protein is CASSLGGNTEAFF. In nucleotides, the CDR3 is TGTGCCAGTTCCTTGGGGGGGAACACTGAAGCTTTCTTT.

This chain connects TRBV3-1 (or the pseudogene TRBV3-2) to TRBJ1-6, with unresolved D. CDR3 length equals 15 residues. CDR1 is LGHDT, CDR2 YNNKEL, per germline (reference sequence). Deletions cut 6 bases from V and 7 bases from J, with 16 bases between. As DNA, the CDR3 is TGTGCCAGCAGTGAAATCATCAGTCCAAATTCACCCCTCCACTTT. Protein sequence: CASSEIISPNSPLHF.

The chain recombines TRBV6-5 with TRBJ1-2; possibly TRBD1 for D (6 bases). The CDR3 is made up of 15 amino acids. CDR1 is MNHEY and CDR2 is SVGAGI in the germline V gene. The V end was cut by 7 bases, the J end by 4 bases, with 19 bases between. CDR3 region: CASNPSPGQSYGYTF. CDR3 coding DNA: TGTGCCAGCAATCCAAGTCCGGGACAAAGCTATGGCTACACCTTC.

This clone was observed a single time. The rearrangement links TRBV6-5 to TRBJ2-7; 9 bases align to TRBD1. The V gene end was trimmed by 2 bases and the J gene end by 4 bases; junction bases not matched to a gene: 6. Germline V gene data show CDR1 as MNHEY and CDR2 as SVGAGI. CDR3 size: 15 residues. The CDR3 nucleotides are TGTGCCAGCAGTTACGACGGACAGGGGCTATACGAGCAGTACTTC. It translates to CASSYDGQGLYEQYF.

The genes are TRBV10-2 and TRBJ1-1; no definite D call. CDR1 and CDR2 from the germline V gene are WSHSY and SAAADI. V shed 3 bases and J shed 5 bases, with 13 bases lying between them. CDR3 size: 14 residues. CDR3 residues: CASSEVGSGTEAFF. The CDR3 nucleotides read TGCGCCAGCAGTGAAGTAGGGTCGGGGACTGAAGCTTTCTTT.